The present T cell receptor beta chain was sequenced within a study of T cell clonality in common variable immunodeficiency. This clone showed up just a few times. The CDR3 extends 3 residues past the end of the read, so its final part is completed from the germline J gene. CDR3 length: 15 residues. The V end was cut by 1 base, the J end by 4 bases, with 11 bases between. Germline V lookup: CDR1 MNHNS, CDR2 SASEGT. Sequenced by immunoSEQ multiplex PCR; TCRdb stores in-frame clones only, minus some. The sample lists 35,000 to 50,000 clones, none appearing once, the ten largest making up roughly 1.4%. This chain connects TRBV6-1 to TRBJ1-5, with a weak D call TRBD1 (5 bases). This receptor was taken from a person aged 18 to 75 in good health. Sequenced: peripheral blood mononuclear cells. The CDR3 sequence: CASSEGWQGNQPQHF. The CDR3 bases that were read are TGTGCCAGCAGTGAAGGATGGCAGGGAAATCAGCCC.